The T cell receptor (beta chain) under discussion was sequenced for a study of T cell clonality in common variable immunodeficiency. Notes on the study in general: In common variable immunodeficiency, TCR beta chains reportedly carried fewer deletions and N-nucleotide insertions. Compared with controls, CVID subjects had fewer shared TCRbeta clones.

The CDR3 extends over 16 amino acids. Looked up from germline, CDR1 is LNHDA and CDR2 is SQIVND (reference sequence). J was trimmed by 2 bases and V by 6 bases; bases with no gene match: 9. The table came from immunoSEQ multiplex PCR; TCRdb's copy has only in-frame clones and leaves some out. Listed for the sample are 35,000 or so clones, none seen a single time. This clone was found many times. Antigen unknown. The CDR3 extends 3 residues past the end of the read, so its final part is completed from the germline J gene. Sequenced material: peripheral blood mononuclear cells. This receptor was identified in a human donor with common variable immunodeficiency. This chain joins TRBV19 and TRBJ1-1, with TRBD1 matching 10 bases. CDR3 bases read: TGTGCCAGTAGCCTGACCCGGGACAGGGGTAACACTGAA. Residues: CASSLTRDRGNTE. The whole CDR3 region reads CASSLTRDRGNTEAFF. The full variable domain, rest sourced from reference TRBV19 and TRBJ1-1, is DGGITQSPKYLFRKEGQNVTLSCEQNLNHDAMYWYRQDPGQGLRLIYYSQIVNDFQKGDIAEGYSVSREKKESFPLTVTSAQKNPTAFYLCASSLTRDRGNTEAFFGQGTRLTVV.